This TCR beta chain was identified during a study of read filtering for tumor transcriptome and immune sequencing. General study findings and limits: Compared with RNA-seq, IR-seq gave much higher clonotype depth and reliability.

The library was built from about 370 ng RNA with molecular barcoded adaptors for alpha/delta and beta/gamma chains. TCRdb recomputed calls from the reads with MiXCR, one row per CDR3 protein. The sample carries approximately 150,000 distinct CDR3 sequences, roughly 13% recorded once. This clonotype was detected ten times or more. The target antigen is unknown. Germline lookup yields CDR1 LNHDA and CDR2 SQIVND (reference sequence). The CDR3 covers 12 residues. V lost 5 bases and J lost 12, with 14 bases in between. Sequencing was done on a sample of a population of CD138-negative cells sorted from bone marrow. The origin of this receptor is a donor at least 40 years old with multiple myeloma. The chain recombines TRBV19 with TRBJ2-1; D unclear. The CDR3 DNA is TGTGCCAGTAGTGTTACAACGGGTTCGCAGTTCTTC. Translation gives CASSVTTGSQFF.